This is a list of T cell receptor beta chains from one sample in a study of shared clonotypes between healthy human individuals. TCRdb's table, derived via immunoSEQ multiplex PCR, lists solely in-frame clones and lacks some. The table lists 450,000 to 500,000 clones, approximately 80% of them singletons. The sequenced material came from PBMCs. These receptors came from a woman between 40 and 55 years old in good health. Some clones in this sample may be carry-over from other donors' samples. The CDR3 runs from the conserved cysteine through the conserved F or W. Fields, in order: clone size, V gene, J gene, D gene, CDR3 protein, CDR3 DNA. D genes are given only for firm matches. Size is stated for part of the rows, as once, few or many counts, or as a class when the clone is expanded.

>NA|TRBV6-5|TRBJ2-2|NA
CASSYSNFWNTGELFF
TGTGCCAGCAGTTACTCGAATTTTTGGAATACCGGGGAGCTGTTTTTT
>NA|TRBV28|TRBJ2-7|NA
CASRTGLSRGSAYEQYF
TGTGCCAGCAGAACGGGACTGTCGCGTGGGTCAGCCTACGAGCAGTACTTC
>NA|TRBV30|TRBJ1-5|NA
CAWSVRPQNQPQHF
TGTGCCTGGAGTGTGAGACCGCAAAATCAGCCCCAGCATTTT
>NA|TRBV6-1|TRBJ1-2|NA
CASSEQGFDYGYTF
TGTGCCAGCAGTGAGCAGGGGTTCGACTATGGCTACACCTTC
>NA|TRBV14|TRBJ1-2|NA
CASSQVRGPGGYTF
TGTGCCAGCAGCCAAGTTCGGGGACCGGGTGGCTACACCTTC
>NA|TRBV11-2|TRBJ1-2|NA
CASSHGQLYGYTF
TGTGCCAGCAGCCACGGACAGTTATATGGCTACACCTTC
>NA|TRBV15|TRBJ1-2|NA
CATSRVQERRGYTF
TGTGCCACCAGCAGAGTACAGGAAAGGCGGGGCTACACCTTC
>NA|TRBV18|TRBJ2-1|TRBD2
CASSPGTSGKGYNEQFF
TGTGCCAGCTCACCGGGGACTAGCGGGAAAGGCTACAATGAGCAGTTCTTC
>NA|TRBV27|TRBJ2-2|NA
CASKRGREWNTGELFF
TGTGCCAGTAAACGGGGCAGGGAGTGGAACACCGGGGAGCTGTTTTTT
>NA|TRBV5-1|TRBJ2-6|TRBD1
CASSLQGAHGANVLTF
TGCGCCAGCAGCTTGCAGGGGGCCCATGGGGCCAACGTCCTGACTTTC
>NA|TRBV18|TRBJ1-4|NA
CASSPLRASNEKLFF
TGTGCCAGCTCACCACTCCGGGCCTCTAATGAAAAACTGTTTTTT
>NA|TRBV28|TRBJ2-3|TRBD2
CASSSPGTSKADTQYF
TGTGCCAGCAGTTCGCCCGGGACTAGCAAAGCAGATACGCAGTATTTT
>NA|TRBV19|TRBJ2-2|NA
CASRQNTGELFF
TGTGCCAGCCGACAGAACACCGGGGAGCTGTTTTTT
>NA|TRBV10-3|TRBJ1-5|NA
CATRDVANQPQHF
TGTGCCACCCGGGACGTTGCCAATCAGCCCCAGCATTTT
>NA|TRBV6-1|TRBJ1-1|NA
CASRAGRTEAFF
TGTGCCAGCAGGGCCGGGCGCACTGAAGCTTTCTTT
>many|TRBV5-1|TRBJ2-6|TRBD1
CASATGTGFSGANVLTF
TGCGCCAGCGCGACCGGGACAGGGTTTTCTGGGGCCAACGTCCTGACTTTC
>NA|TRBV10-3|TRBJ2-7|TRBD1
CAISPGQGIYEQYF
TGTGCCATCAGTCCGGGACAGGGTATATACGAGCAGTACTTC
>NA|TRBV27|TRBJ1-2|NA
CASSFGAGYGYTF
TGTGCCAGCAGTTTTGGGGCAGGGTATGGCTACACCTTC
>NA|TRBV9|TRBJ1-4|NA
CASTRTDYPEKLFF
TGTGCCAGCACGCGGACAGACTATCCTGAAAAACTGTTTTTT
>NA|TRBV5-8|TRBJ1-5|TRBD1
CASSNSPHRGGGEPQHF
TGTGCCAGCAGCAACTCCCCCCACAGGGGAGGCGGGGAGCCCCAGCATTTT
>NA|TRBV29-1|TRBJ2-7|TRBD2
CSVRSPGLANEQYF
TGCAGCGTCCGCAGTCCGGGACTAGCTAACGAGCAGTACTTC
>NA|TRBV27|TRBJ2-5|NA
CASRRTGLGGQETQYF
TGTGCCAGCAGGAGGACGGGTTTAGGGGGCCAAGAGACCCAGTACTTC
>NA|TRBV6-5|TRBJ1-5|TRBD1
CASGGGGQPQHF
TGTGCCTCGGGAGGGGGCGGTCAGCCCCAGCATTTT
>NA|TRBV10-3|TRBJ2-1|TRBD2
CAISDPGTGGDEQFF
TGTGCCATCAGTGACCCCGGGACGGGAGGGGATGAGCAGTTCTTC
>NA|TRBV7-6|TRBJ2-5|NA
CASSTPYTGSLETQYF
TGTGCCAGCAGCACTCCGTATACCGGGAGCCTCGAGACCCAGTACTTC
>NA|TRBV6-6|TRBJ2-7|TRBD1
CASSYRGQGYEQYF
TGTGCCAGCAGTTACCGAGGACAGGGCTACGAGCAGTACTTC
>NA|TRBV7-8|TRBJ2-1|NA
CASSTSLDEQFF
TGTGCCAGCAGCACCTCTCTAGATGAGCAGTTCTTC
>NA|TRBV19|TRBJ1-5|TRBD1
CASRQGRGGFSNQPQHF
TGTGCCAGCCGACAGGGTCGAGGTGGCTTTAGCAATCAGCCCCAGCATTTT
>few|TRBV13|TRBJ2-7|TRBD1
CASSARDSGYEQYF
TGTGCCAGCAGCGCCCGGGACAGCGGTTACGAGCAGTACTTC
>NA|TRBV11-2|TRBJ2-3|TRBD2
CASRLAGVRGGTDTQYF
TGTGCCAGCCGACTAGCGGGAGTAAGGGGGGGCACAGATACGCAGTATTTT
>NA|TRBV5-1|TRBJ1-4|NA
CASSERATATNEKLFF
TGCGCCAGCAGCGAGAGGGCCACAGCAACTAATGAAAAACTGTTTTTT
>NA|TRBV4-3|TRBJ1-4|NA
CASSQGGRVGEKLFF
TGCGCCAGCAGCCAAGGTGGCAGGGTGGGTGAAAAACTGTTTTTT
>NA|TRBV2|TRBJ2-2|NA
CASRIWDGSTGELFF
TGTGCCAGCAGGATTTGGGACGGCAGCACCGGGGAGCTGTTTTTT
>NA|TRBV27|TRBJ2-1|TRBD2
CASSLGTSGRGNEQFF
TGTGCCAGCAGTTTAGGGACTAGCGGGAGAGGCAATGAGCAGTTCTTC
>once|TRBV27|TRBJ1-2|NA
CASSLSGQINYGYTF
TGTGCCAGCAGTCTGTCTGGACAGATTAACTATGGCTACACCTTC
>NA|TRBV5-1|TRBJ2-5|NA
CASRAGTAQETQYF
TGCGCCAGCAGGGCCGGGACGGCACAAGAGACCCAGTACTTC
>NA|TRBV18|TRBJ2-7|TRBD2
CASSPDLAGNYEQYF
TGTGCCAGCTCACCAGACCTAGCGGGGAACTACGAGCAGTACTTC
>NA|TRBV5-4|TRBJ2-7|TRBD2
CASSMGTSGGLREQYF
TGTGCCAGCAGCATGGGGACTAGCGGCGGCCTGAGGGAGCAGTACTTC
>once|TRBV18|TRBJ2-2|NA
CASSPPGLNTGELFF
TGTGCCAGCTCACCCCCGGGCCTGAACACCGGGGAGCTGTTTTTT
>NA|TRBV4-2|TRBJ2-6|TRBD1
CASSQDKWKTGNSGANVLTF
TGTGCCAGCAGCCAAGATAAGTGGAAGACAGGGAACTCTGGGGCCAACGTCCTGACTTTC
>NA|TRBV7-9|TRBJ2-7|NA
CASSLWGANEQYF
TGTGCCAGCAGCTTATGGGGGGCTAACGAGCAGTACTTC
>NA|TRBV5-1|TRBJ1-1|NA
CASSLEGLRSAFF
TGCGCCAGCAGCTTGGAAGGGTTGAGGAGTGCTTTCTTT
>NA|TRBV7-9|TRBJ2-6|NA
CASSWMTGSSGANVLTF
TGTGCCAGCAGCTGGATGACGGGTAGCTCTGGGGCCAACGTCCTGACTTTC
>NA|TRBV4-1|TRBJ2-3|TRBD2
CASSQDCWGSGRAADTQYF
TGCGCCAGCAGCCAAGATTGCTGGGGTAGCGGGAGAGCTGCAGATACGCAGTATTTT
>NA|TRBV28|TRBJ2-5|NA
CASSPQIREQYF
TGTGCCAGCAGTCCGCAGATAAGGGAGCAGTACTTC
>NA|TRBV18|TRBJ2-3|TRBD2
CASSPPGLARPNTQYF
TGTGCCAGCTCACCACCCGGACTAGCCCGGCCAAATACGCAGTATTTT
>NA|TRBV27|TRBJ1-5|NA
CASRGTGDHQPQHF
TGTGCCAGCAGGGGGACGGGTGACCATCAGCCCCAGCATTTT
>NA|TRBV29-1|TRBJ2-7|TRBD2
CSVGRSGSGEQYF
TGCAGCGTTGGGCGTAGCGGGAGTGGAGAGCAGTACTTC
>NA|TRBV7-3|TRBJ2-1|TRBD2
CASSLGEREIHEQFF
TGTGCCAGCAGCTTAGGGGAGCGGGAGATCCATGAGCAGTTCTTC
>once|TRBV11-2|TRBJ2-3|NA
CASSFRRSSTDTQYF
TGTGCCAGCAGCTTCAGGAGATCAAGCACAGATACGCAGTATTTT
>NA|TRBV9|TRBJ2-7|NA
CASSGGPVGEQYF
TGTGCCAGCAGCGGGGGGCCGGTTGGCGAGCAGTACTTC
>NA|TRBV28|TRBJ2-1|NA
CASTAGPGREQFF
TGTGCCAGCACGGCTGGGCCAGGGCGTGAGCAGTTCTTC
>few|TRBV7-3|TRBJ2-3|TRBD2
CASSASGTNTDTQYF
TGTGCCAGCAGCGCATCCGGGACTAACACAGATACGCAGTATTTT